These T cell receptor beta chains were read from a single sample in a study of graft-versus-host responses after intestinal transplantation. Their target antigens are unknown. The repertoire was sequenced with immunoSEQ multiplex PCR; TCRdb's copy has only in-frame clones and lacks some. This table has approximately 79,000 clones, approximately 78% appearing once. Sequenced here: unstimulated CD4+ T cells sorted from spleen or lymph node cells, sampled before intestinal transplant. These receptors came from a human donor who received an intestinal transplant. The CDR3 runs from the conserved cysteine through the conserved F or W. D genes are given only for firm matches. Clone size is given for some rows only: seen once, a few or many times, or a class if the clone is expanded.

j_gene | abundance | d_gene | v_gene | CDR3aa | CDR3nt
TRBJ2-3 | NA | NA | TRBV19 | CASSRGYTSTDTQYF | TGTGCCAGTAGTAGGGGCTACACATCCACAGATACGCAGTATTTT
TRBJ1-1 | NA | NA | TRBV4-1 | CASSQVGGNTEAFF | TGCGCCAGCAGCCAAGTTGGAGGGAACACTGAAGCTTTCTTT
TRBJ2-7 | NA | TRBD1 | TRBV2 | CASSTGTGGYEQYF | TGTGCCAGCAGTACCGGGACAGGGGGCTACGAGCAGTACTTC
TRBJ1-1 | NA | TRBD1 | TRBV6-6 | CASSPLGQGLNTEAFF | TGTGCCAGCAGTCCGTTGGGACAGGGGTTGAACACTGAAGCTTTCTTT
TRBJ1-6 | once | TRBD1 | TRBV30 | CAWSRQGFNSPLHF | TGTGCCTGGAGTAGACAGGGTTTTAATTCACCCCTCCACTTT
TRBJ2-1 | few | TRBD1 | TRBV25-1 | CASSGNPGTGVNEQFF | TGTGCCAGCAGTGGAAACCCCGGGACAGGGGTGAATGAGCAGTTCTTC
TRBJ2-1 | NA | TRBD1 | TRBV4-1 | CASSLLGTGSYNEQFF | TGCGCCAGCAGCCTTCTGGGGACAGGGTCCTACAATGAGCAGTTCTTC
TRBJ2-3 | NA | TRBD1 | TRBV6-4 | CASSPSDRAADTQYF | TGTGCCAGCAGTCCATCGGACAGGGCGGCAGATACGCAGTATTTT
TRBJ1-1 | NA | NA | TRBV5-6 | CASSPGQNTEAFF | TGTGCCAGCAGTCCGGGACAGAACACTGAAGCTTTCTTT
TRBJ2-7 | NA | TRBD1 | TRBV15 | CATGTGFSYEQYF | TGTGCCACCGGGACAGGGTTCTCCTACGAGCAGTACTTC
TRBJ2-7 | once | NA | TRBV6-1 | CASSAPGEQYF | TGTGCCAGCAGTGCTCCCGGGGAGCAGTACTTC
TRBJ2-1 | NA | TRBD2 | TRBV5-4 | CASSLAGRGVNEQFF | TGTGCCAGCAGCTTGGCCGGGAGGGGAGTGAATGAGCAGTTCTTC
TRBJ2-3 | NA | TRBD1 | TRBV30 | CAWTVDRGATQYF | TGTGCCTGGACCGTCGACAGGGGCGCTACGCAGTATTTT
TRBJ1-1 | NA | NA | TRBV2 | CASSGTGTPTEAFF | TGTGCCAGTTCTGGCACCGGGACTCCCACTGAAGCTTTCTTT
TRBJ2-3 | NA | TRBD2 | TRBV12-5 | CASGFPLRTSGRVGDTQYF | TGTGCTAGTGGCTTTCCCCTCAGGACTAGCGGGAGGGTCGGGGATACGCAGTATTTT
TRBJ2-2 | NA | TRBD1 | TRBV5-4 | CASSWVGTGGSTGELFF | TGTGCCAGCTCCTGGGTGGGGACAGGGGGGAGCACCGGGGAGCTGTTTTTT
TRBJ2-1 | NA | TRBD2 | TRBV4-1 | CASSLAGGPSEQFF | TGCGCCAGCAGCCTAGCGGGGGGGCCGAGTGAGCAGTTCTTC
TRBJ1-5 | once | NA | TRBV7-2 | CASSLVGRGSNQPQHF | TGTGCCAGCAGCTTAGTGGGGAGGGGTAGCAATCAGCCCCAGCATTTT
TRBJ1-1 | few | TRBD1 | TRBV5-6 | CASSLPGQNPTEAFF | TGTGCCAGCAGCCTGCCGGGACAGAACCCCACTGAAGCTTTCTTT
TRBJ2-1 | NA | TRBD1 | TRBV4-2 | CASSQIRDRVNEQFF | TGTGCCAGCAGCCAGATCCGGGACAGGGTCAATGAGCAGTTCTTC
TRBJ1-2 | NA | NA | TRBV2 | CASSNSYGYTF | TGTGCCAGCAGTAATAGCTATGGCTACACCTTC
TRBJ2-7 | NA | TRBD2 | TRBV4-1 | CASSQAGTSGRRANEQYF | TGCGCCAGCAGCCAAGCCGGGACTAGCGGGAGAAGAGCGAACGAGCAGTACTTC
TRBJ1-2 | once | NA | TRBV27 | CASSSPPGGYTF | TGTGCCAGCAGTTCCCCCCCCGGGGGCTACACCTTC
TRBJ2-5 | NA | NA | TRBV6-5 | CASRARVRGTQYF | TGTGCCAGCAGAGCCCGGGTCCGCGGGACCCAGTACTTC
TRBJ1-2 | NA | NA | TRBV29-1 | CSVRRTENYGYTF | TGCAGCGTTAGACGGACAGAGAACTATGGCTACACCTTC
TRBJ2-5 | NA | NA | TRBV18 | CASSPLAVQARYF | TGTGCCAGCTCACCACTCGCAGTCCAGGCGAGGTACTTC
TRBJ2-5 | NA | TRBD2 | TRBV5-6 | CASSLVLAGQETQYF | TGTGCCAGCAGCTTGGTTTTAGCGGGACAAGAGACCCAGTACTTC
TRBJ1-5 | NA | TRBD1 | TRBV6-1 | CASRRGTGITQPQHF | TGTGCCAGCAGACGGGGGACAGGGATAACTCAGCCCCAGCATTTT
TRBJ2-7 | NA | TRBD2 | TRBV18 | CASSPLAGGPSYEQYF | TGTGCCAGCTCACCATTAGCGGGAGGGCCGTCCTACGAGCAGTACTTC
TRBJ2-5 | NA | NA | TRBV14 | CASSPGELQETQYF | TGTGCCAGCAGCCCAGGGGAACTGCAAGAGACCCAGTACTTC
TRBJ1-5 | once | TRBD1 | TRBV10-2 | CASSEVDRGSSNQPQHF | TGCGCCAGCAGTGAAGTGGACAGGGGGTCTAGCAATCAGCCCCAGCATTTT
TRBJ2-7 | NA | NA | TRBV2 | CASSISGANSLEQYF | TGTGCCAGCAGTATTAGCGGAGCAAACTCCCTCGAGCAGTACTTC
TRBJ2-1 | NA | TRBD2 | TRBV28 | CASSFASGYNEQFF | TGTGCCAGCAGTTTCGCTAGCGGTTACAATGAGCAGTTCTTC
TRBJ2-3 | NA | TRBD2 | TRBV6-5 | CASRAGGGTDTQYF | TGTGCCAGCAGGGCGGGGGGAGGGACAGATACGCAGTATTTT
TRBJ2-1 | NA | TRBD2 | TRBV5-6 | CASSPVWRLAGGYEQFF | TGTGCCAGCAGCCCAGTATGGAGGCTAGCGGGAGGTTATGAGCAGTTCTTC
TRBJ2-2 | NA | NA | TRBV7-6 | CASSLPTRLSSVGGELFF | TGTGCCAGCAGCTTACCAACTCGACTAAGCTCGGTGGGCGGGGAGCTGTTTTTT
TRBJ2-2 | few | TRBD1 | TRBV2 | CASSLQGVLAGELFF | TGTGCCAGCAGTCTACAGGGGGTATTGGCCGGGGAGCTGTTTTTT
TRBJ1-2 | NA | TRBD1 | TRBV6-5 | CASSYLGSDRPYGYTF | TGTGCCAGCAGTTACTTGGGCTCGGACAGGCCTTATGGCTACACCTTC
TRBJ1-2 | NA | NA | TRBV18 | CASSPVSGLPNYGYTF | TGTGCCAGCTCACCTGTTTCGGGGTTACCCAACTATGGCTACACCTTC
TRBJ2-3 | NA | TRBD2 | TRBV5-4 | CASSSGLAGSTDTQYF | TGTGCCAGCAGCTCCGGACTAGCGGGTAGCACAGATACGCAGTATTTT
TRBJ2-2 | NA | NA | TRBV5-1 | CASSPRTENTGELFF | TGCGCCAGCAGCCCGAGGACAGAGAACACCGGGGAGCTGTTTTTT
TRBJ2-1 | NA | TRBD2 | TRBV11-3 | CASSLRTSGYNEQFF | TGTGCCAGCAGCTTAAGGACTAGCGGGTACAATGAGCAGTTCTTC
TRBJ2-3 | NA | TRBD2 | TRBV5-1 | CASRETSGSTDTQYF | TGCGCCAGCAGAGAGACTAGCGGGTCTACAGATACGCAGTATTTT
TRBJ2-2 | NA | TRBD2 | TRBV7-3 | CASSLRTSGNTGELFF | TGTGCCAGCAGCCTCAGGACTAGCGGGAACACCGGGGAGCTGTTTTTT
TRBJ1-1 | NA | NA | TRBV5-4 | CASSLTDRNTEAFF | TGTGCCAGCAGCTTGACAGATCGCAACACTGAAGCTTTCTTT
TRBJ2-2 | NA | TRBD1 | TRBV5-4 | CASSLADRGTGELFF | TGTGCCAGCAGCTTGGCGGACAGGGGTACCGGGGAGCTGTTTTTT
TRBJ2-1 | NA | NA | TRBV5-1 | CASSLPASNEQFF | TGCGCCAGCAGCTTGCCGGCTAGCAATGAGCAGTTCTTC
TRBJ1-2 | NA | TRBD1 | TRBV2 | CASALDRGEYGYTF | TGTGCCAGCGCCCTGGACAGGGGAGAATATGGCTACACCTTC
TRBJ2-7 | once | TRBD2 | TRBV27 | CASRRTGGSYEQYF | TGTGCCAGCCGCCGCACGGGAGGTTCCTACGAGCAGTACTTC
TRBJ2-2 | NA | TRBD2 | TRBV28 | CASITSAATGELFF | TGTGCCAGCATCACTAGCGCTGCCACCGGGGAGCTGTTTTTT
TRBJ1-3 | few | TRBD1 | TRBV2 | CAGGTVAGNTIYF | TGTGCCGGAGGGACAGTGGCTGGAAACACCATATATTTT
TRBJ2-1 | NA | NA | TRBV7-2 | CASSSGLNEQFF | TGTGCCAGCAGCAGTGGACTCAATGAGCAGTTCTTC
TRBJ2-1 | NA | TRBD2 | TRBV7-9 | CASSSGTSGHNEQFF | TGTGCCAGCAGCTCCGGGACTAGCGGGCACAATGAGCAGTTCTTC